This T cell receptor (beta chain) was profiled in a study of blood T cell repertoires in COVID-19. Using immunoSEQ multiplex PCR, the repertoire was profiled, and TCRdb retains in-frame clones only, with some absent. The sample yields under 150,000 clones, 80% to 90% seen once. The V gene end was trimmed by 5 bases and the J gene end by 0 bases; junction bases not matched to a gene: 4. The CDR3 extends over 15 amino acids. Germline V gives CDR1 SGHTA, CDR2 FQGNSA. This receptor was obtained from a man between 35 and 55 years old with acute or convalescent COVID-19. The source material was peripheral blood. V and J are TRBV7-2 and TRBJ2-7, with TRBD2 matching over 10 bases. DNA for the CDR3: TGTGCCAGCAGCCCCCGACTAGCGGGCTCCTACGAGCAGTACTTC. The encoded protein is CASSPRLAGSYEQYF.